The rows below give T cell receptor beta chains drawn from one sample of a study of blood T cells in healthy people across ages. TCRdb re-called the 5' RACE reads with MiXCR, one entry per CDR3 protein. This table holds over 600,000 distinct CDR3 sequences, 35% to 50% found once. Sequencing was performed on blood. These receptor sequences come from a man at least 80 years old in good health. Both conserved end residues are part of each CDR3. The order of the fields is D gene, V gene, clone size, J gene, CDR3 protein, CDR3 DNA. D genes are given only for firm matches. Rows give clone size only sometimes, using once, few, many, or a class for an expanded clone.

NA	TRBV12-3/TRBV12-4	NA	TRBJ2-1	CASSRISGHNEQFF	TGTGCCAGCAGCCGGATTAGCGGACACAATGAGCAGTTCTTC
TRBD1	TRBV7-2	NA	TRBJ1-5	CASSLPGGQVQPQHF	TGTGCCAGCAGCCTCCCAGGCGGACAGGTCCAGCCCCAGCATTTT
TRBD2	TRBV15	NA	TRBJ2-7	CATRSGEGYPYEQYF	TGTGCCACCAGGAGTGGGGAGGGGTACCCATACGAGCAGTACTTC
NA	TRBV5-6	NA	TRBJ2-5	CASSLATGETQYF	TGTGCCAGCAGCTTGGCGACAGGAGAGACCCAGTACTTC
TRBD2	TRBV10-3	few	TRBJ2-1	CAISETGTSVLVEQFF	TGTGCCATCAGTGAGACCGGGACTAGCGTTTTGGTTGAGCAGTTCTTC
NA	TRBV29-1	NA	TRBJ2-7	CSWGGASYNEQYF	TGCAGCTGGGGGGGGGCCTCCTACAATGAGCAGTACTTC
TRBD1	TRBV7-9	once	TRBJ1-1	CASSQMTGYTEAFF	TGTGCCAGCAGCCAAATGACAGGGTACACTGAAGCTTTCTTT
TRBD2	TRBV4-1	few	TRBJ2-7	CASSQDPQIAGRTHEQYF	TGCGCCAGCAGCCAAGATCCCCAAATAGCGGGACGCACCCACGAGCAGTACTTC
NA	TRBV7-8	NA	TRBJ1-1	CASSLAGTVTEAFF	TGTGCCAGCAGCTTAGCTGGGACGGTTACTGAAGCTTTCTTT
TRBD2	TRBV20-1	NA	TRBJ2-4	CSAHSGGSPSNIQYF	TGCAGTGCTCATAGCGGCGGGAGCCCTTCAAACATTCAGTACTTC
TRBD1	TRBV28	NA	TRBJ1-1	CASSFSIGTGARGAFF	TGTGCCAGCAGTTTTTCCATCGGGACAGGGGCTAGGGGAGCTTTCTTT
TRBD2	TRBV20-1	many	TRBJ2-3	CSAREGSGRTTDTQYF	TGCAGTGCTAGAGAGGGGAGCGGGAGAACGACAGATACGCAGTATTTT
TRBD2	TRBV5-1	NA	TRBJ2-3	CASSLDPAGSTDTQYF	TGCGCCAGCAGCTTGGATCCAGCGGGGAGCACAGATACGCAGTATTTT
NA	TRBV29-1	NA	TRBJ2-7	CSVSLRLSYEQYF	TGCAGCGTTTCCCTACGTCTAAGCTACGAGCAGTACTTC
NA	TRBV20-1	NA	TRBJ1-6	CSARERVYNSPLHF	TGCAGTGCTAGGGAAAGGGTTTATAATTCACCCCTCCACTTT
NA	TRBV20-1	few	TRBJ2-1	CSAKLQVLHEQFF	TGCAGTGCAAAGCTTCAGGTTCTCCATGAGCAGTTCTTC
NA	TRBV28	few	TRBJ2-3	CASSLWASGTDTQYF	TGTGCCAGCAGTTTATGGGCTAGCGGCACAGATACGCAGTATTTT
NA	TRBV27	once	TRBJ1-4	CASSVEVTSEKLFF	TGTGCCAGCAGTGTAGAGGTTACTAGCGAAAAACTGTTTTTT
NA	TRBV12-1	NA	TRBJ2-1	CASIPSPGTRAGNEQFF	TGTGCCAGCATCCCCAGTCCCGGGACTAGGGCGGGCAATGAGCAGTTCTTC
NA	TRBV28	NA	TRBJ1-2	CASSSNPTDYGYTF	TGTGCCAGCAGCTCTAATCCGACAGACTATGGCTACACCTTC
TRBD1	TRBV28	many	TRBJ2-7	CASSFPRTGRDEQYF	TGTGCCAGCAGTTTCCCCCGGACAGGGCGCGACGAGCAGTACTTC
TRBD2	TRBV7-2	many	TRBJ2-7	CASSLEASGTYEQYF	TGTGCCAGCAGCTTAGAGGCTAGCGGAACCTACGAGCAGTACTTC
TRBD2	TRBV15	NA	TRBJ2-7	CATIKGGSGVYEQYF	TGTGCCACCATCAAGGGAGGGAGTGGCGTCTACGAGCAGTACTTC
NA	TRBV29-1	NA	TRBJ2-5	CSARDPGGTQYF	TGCAGCGCCCGTGACCCTGGAGGGACCCAGTACTTC
NA	TRBV27	NA	TRBJ2-7	CASSLSASLGYEQYF	TGTGCCAGCAGTTTATCGGCTAGCCTGGGCTACGAGCAGTACTTC
TRBD2	TRBV12-3/TRBV12-4	NA	TRBJ2-5	CASSHRTSGRAETQYF	TGTGCCAGCAGCCATCGGACCAGCGGGAGGGCAGAGACCCAGTACTTC
NA	TRBV7-2	few	TRBJ2-5	CASSLMLQETQYF	TGTGCCAGCAGCTTAATGCTCCAAGAGACCCAGTACTTC
NA	TRBV4-1	NA	TRBJ1-1	CASSPPGDAAFF	TGCGCCAGCAGCCCCCCGGGGGACGCAGCTTTCTTT
TRBD2	TRBV5-1	NA	TRBJ2-3	CASSLTSGGAYGDTQYF	TGCGCCAGCAGCTTGACTAGCGGGGGGGCCTATGGAGATACGCAGTATTTT
NA	TRBV15	once	TRBJ2-4	CATSRDRGMYIQYF	TGTGCCACCAGCAGAGATCGGGGAATGTACATTCAGTACTTC
TRBD1	TRBV7-2	few	TRBJ1-4	CASSRDRGRSSVNEKLFF	TGTGCCAGCAGCCGGGACAGGGGGCGATCGTCGGTTAATGAAAAACTGTTTTTT
TRBD2	TRBV6-1	few	TRBJ2-1	CASRALVAGGLNEQFF	TGTGCCAGCAGGGCCCTAGTGGCGGGAGGGCTGAATGAGCAGTTCTTC
TRBD1	TRBV29-1	few	TRBJ1-2	CSVARLRDRGNYGYTF	TGCAGCGTCGCACGACTCCGGGACAGGGGGAACTATGGCTACACCTTC
TRBD2	TRBV20-1	NA	TRBJ2-1	CSAISPPGGRSHEQFF	TGCAGTGCTATTAGCCCTCCGGGAGGGCGTTCGCATGAGCAGTTCTTC
NA	TRBV15	NA	TRBJ2-7	CATSTGALSEQYF	TGTGCCACCAGCACGGGGGCTTTGTCCGAGCAGTACTTC
TRBD2	TRBV3-1	NA	TRBJ2-5	CASSQGLAGKVEQYF	TGTGCCAGCAGCCAGGGACTAGCGGGAAAGGTTGAGCAGTACTTC
NA	TRBV9	few	TRBJ2-5	CASSPIHAGETQYF	TGTGCCAGCAGCCCTATTCACGCGGGGGAGACCCAGTACTTC
NA	TRBV5-1	few	TRBJ2-7	CASSSITGSDEQYF	TGCGCCAGCAGCTCTATAACAGGGAGCGACGAGCAGTACTTC
NA	TRBV3-1	few	TRBJ1-4	CASSPQGGGEKLFF	TGTGCCAGCAGCCCACAGGGAGGAGGCGAAAAACTGTTTTTT
TRBD2	TRBV24-1	NA	TRBJ2-7	CAAAGETYNEQYF	TGTGCCGCAGCGGGAGAAACCTACAATGAGCAGTACTTC
NA	TRBV3-1	NA	TRBJ2-6	CASSQVVAGANVLTF	TGTGCCAGCAGCCAAGTGGTAGCAGGGGCCAACGTCCTGACTTTC
NA	TRBV3-1	few	TRBJ2-1	CASSDLPRFSYNEQFF	TGTGCCAGCAGCGACCTACCCAGATTCTCCTACAATGAGCAGTTCTTC
TRBD2	TRBV7-3	NA	TRBJ2-1	CASSPVGGSSYNEQFF	TGTGCCAGCAGCCCGGTGGGCGGGAGCTCCTACAATGAGCAGTTCTTC
TRBD2	TRBV20-1	few	TRBJ2-7	CSAWGLAGRWEYEQYF	TGCAGTGCTTGGGGACTAGCGGGACGCTGGGAGTACGAGCAGTACTTC
NA	TRBV7-2	few	TRBJ2-1	CASSLDRASSYNEQFF	TGTGCCAGCAGCTTAGATCGAGCGAGCTCCTACAATGAGCAGTTCTTC
NA	TRBV5-1	NA	TRBJ2-7	CASSVGSPSYNEQYF	TGCGCCAGCAGCGTCGGGAGCCCCTCCTACAATGAGCAGTACTTC
NA	TRBV25-1	NA	TRBJ1-2	CASSPPGRYGYTF	TGTGCCAGCAGTCCTCCGGGGCGCTATGGCTACACCTTC
NA	TRBV7-8	many	TRBJ2-6	CAILDAGANVLTF	TGTGCCATCTTAGACGCCGGGGCCAACGTCCTGACTTTC
TRBD2	TRBV7-2	few	TRBJ2-1	CASSPYLGLAGGHNEQFF	TGTGCCAGCAGCCCATACTTGGGACTAGCGGGAGGCCACAATGAGCAGTTCTTC
NA	TRBV21-1	NA	TRBJ1-2	CASSAGPLSYGYTF	TGTGCCAGCAGCGCGGGACCCCTGAGCTATGGCTACACCTTC
NA	TRBV27	NA	TRBJ2-1	CASSSRLASGDEQFF	TGTGCCAGCAGTTCCCGACTGGCCTCGGGTGATGAGCAGTTCTTC